This TCR beta chain was captured in a study of blood T cell repertoires in COVID-19. Clones were read by immunoSEQ multiplex PCR, and TCRdb kept only the in-frame ones, dropping some. The data hold 350,000 or so clones, with roughly nine tenths observed a single time. This TCR was sampled from a woman aged 55 to 70 with COVID-19, enrolled during active disease. The sequencing input was peripheral blood.

The CDR3 nucleotides read TGTGCCAGCTCACCTTCGGGGGGCTGGGAAAAACTGTTTTTT. Protein: CASSPSGGWEKLFF. The chain joins TRBV18 to TRBJ1-4; tentatively, D is TRBD1 (6 bases). CDR1 and CDR2 from the germline V gene are KGHSH and LQKENI. V lost 3 bases and J 8 bases, leaving 13 bases between the germline ends. CDR3 length: 14 amino acids.